This T cell receptor beta chain was captured in a study of cytomegalovirus exposure and HLA in healthy donors. Study as a whole: Unique TCRs from HLA-typed donors, around 93 million of them, were held in an early data release. General study results and limits: For most TCR beta V segments, an earlier analysis put the productive rate at about 90% or about 30% of the time.

Comments on this clone: Its antigen is still unknown.

Amplification used 60 Vbeta primers and 13 Jbeta primers. TCRdb's copy holds only in-frame clones and misses some; the assay was immunoSEQ multiplex PCR. This repertoire includes about 64,000 clones. Healthy people donating bone marrow made up the donors. V shed 1 base and J 4 bases; nucleotides not matched to a gene: 5. Germline V gives CDR1 SGHRS, CDR2 YFSETQ. The CDR3 has 16 amino acids. The rearrangement joins TRBV5-1 to TRBJ2-1; 10 bases agree with TRBD2. Sequenced: PBMCs. The sequence was obtained from a woman younger than 30 in good health and CMV-seronegative. The DNA of the CDR3 is TGCGCCAGCAGCTTGAGTAGCGGGAGGATATACAATGAGCAGTTCTTC. It encodes CASSLSSGRIYNEQFF.